The 7 T cell receptor beta chains below come from one sample, sequenced in a study of shared clonotypes between healthy human individuals. TCRdb's copy holds only in-frame clones and misses some; the assay was immunoSEQ multiplex PCR. The sample lists about 1 million clones, approximately 68% occurring once. The specimen sequenced was memory CD4+ T cells sorted from blood. The subset denotes: CD45RA-negative fraction. These receptors were obtained from a man younger than 30 in good health.

This clone came up many times. The chain recombines TRBV11-2 with TRBJ2-3; D is unclear. Trimming stripped 4 bases from V and 6 bases from J, with 5 bases between. The CDR3 extends over 11 amino acids. CDR1 and CDR2 (germline): SGHAT, FQNNGV. The CDR3 region has the DNA TGTGCCAGCAGCTCGAGGGATACGCAGTATTTT. Encoded protein: CASSSRDTQYF.

The chain has TRBV2 and TRBJ2-5; 8 nucleotides match TRBD2. The germline gives CDR1 SNHLY, CDR2 FYNNEI. Germline trimming cut 7 bases from V and 3 bases from J; bases unmatched to any gene: 4. The length of the CDR3 is 13 residues. CDR3 region: CASTSSGEETQYF. The CDR3 nucleotides are TGTGCCAGCACCAGTAGCGGGGAAGAGACCCAGTACTTC.

Note on this clone: Other nucleotide sequences in the sample specify the same CDR3. The J gene is TRBJ2-5, the V gene TRBV29-1; 9 bases are a match to TRBD1. The J segment lost 4 bases and the V segment lost 6 bases, leaving 9 bases of the junction unmatched. Germline loops: CDR1 SQVTM, CDR2 ANQGSEA. The CDR3 has 14 amino acids. The CDR3 DNA sequence: TGCAGCGTCCCCGGGACAGGGCTTGGAGAGACCCAGTACTTC. This translates into CSVPGTGLGETQYF.

CDR3 in amino acids: CASSLRGAGTNEKLFF. The CDR3, as DNA: TGTGCCAGCAGTCTCCGGGGGGCAGGTACTAATGAAAAACTGTTTTTT. The chain joins TRBV5-4 to TRBJ1-4; a weak D match, TRBD1 (6 bases). Germline CDR1 and CDR2: SGHNT and YYREEE (reference sequence). This CDR3 contains 16 residues. V was trimmed by 5 bases and J by 2 bases, leaving 16 bases between them.

The chain couples TRBV7-2 to TRBJ1-2; TRBD1 might be the D (5 bases). The CDR3 contains 13 residues. Trimming pared 2 bases from V and 4 bases from J, leaving 8 bases between. Germline CDR1 reads SGHTA; CDR2 reads FQGNSA. DNA of the CDR3: TGTGCCAGCAGCTTACGACAGTTCTATGGCTACACCTTC. Protein product: CASSLRQFYGYTF.

In this sample, this clone turned up a few times. This sequence joins TRBV5-4 and TRBJ2-7, with TRBD2 identical over 7 bases. There are 15 residues in the CDR3. V lost 1 base, J lost 2 bases, and 6 bases stayed unmatched. Per the germline V gene, CDR1 is SGHNT and CDR2 is YYREEE (reference sequence). This CDR3 is CASSLSGTPPYEQYF. As DNA, the CDR3 is TGTGCCAGCAGCTTGAGCGGGACTCCCCCCTACGAGCAGTACTTC.

This chain links TRBV18 with TRBJ2-2; 7 bases align to TRBD1. The ends lost 2 bases at V and 3 bases at J; junction bases unmatched: 3. The CDR3 contains 15 residues. The germline V gene has CDR1 KGHSH and CDR2 LQKENI. The CDR3 DNA reads TGTGCCAGCTCACCAGACAGGGAGCACACCGGGGAGCTGTTTTTT. Its protein is CASSPDREHTGELFF.